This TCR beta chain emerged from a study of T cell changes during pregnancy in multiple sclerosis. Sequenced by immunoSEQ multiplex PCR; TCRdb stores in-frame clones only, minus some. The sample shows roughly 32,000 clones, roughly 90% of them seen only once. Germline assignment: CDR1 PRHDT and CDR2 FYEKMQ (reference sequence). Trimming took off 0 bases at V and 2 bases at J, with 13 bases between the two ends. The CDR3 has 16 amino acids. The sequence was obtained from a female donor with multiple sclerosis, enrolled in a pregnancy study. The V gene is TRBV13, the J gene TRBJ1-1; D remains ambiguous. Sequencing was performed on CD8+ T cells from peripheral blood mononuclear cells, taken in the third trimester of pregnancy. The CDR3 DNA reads TGTGCCAGCAGCTTAGGCACTGGTGAGGGTAACACTGAAGCTTTCTTT. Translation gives CASSLGTGEGNTEAFF.